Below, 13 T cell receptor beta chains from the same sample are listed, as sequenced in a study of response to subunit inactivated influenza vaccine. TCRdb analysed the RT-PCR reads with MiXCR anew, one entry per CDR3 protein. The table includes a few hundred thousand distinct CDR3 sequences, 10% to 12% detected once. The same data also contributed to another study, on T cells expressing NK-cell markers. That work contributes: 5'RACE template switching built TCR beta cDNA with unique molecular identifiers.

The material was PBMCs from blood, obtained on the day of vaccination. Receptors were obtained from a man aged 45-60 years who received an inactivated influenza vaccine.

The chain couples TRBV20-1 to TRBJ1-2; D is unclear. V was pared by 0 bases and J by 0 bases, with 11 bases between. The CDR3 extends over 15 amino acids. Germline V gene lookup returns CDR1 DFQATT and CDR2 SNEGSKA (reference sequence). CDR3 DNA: TGCAGTGCTAGAGATCCCAGCCGAACTAACTATGGCTACACCTTC. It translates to CSARDPSRTNYGYTF.

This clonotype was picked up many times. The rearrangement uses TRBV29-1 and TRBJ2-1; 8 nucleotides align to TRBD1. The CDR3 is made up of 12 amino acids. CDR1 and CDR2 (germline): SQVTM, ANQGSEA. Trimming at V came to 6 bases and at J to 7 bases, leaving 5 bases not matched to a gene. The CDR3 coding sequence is TGCAGCGTCCGACAGGGGTGGAATGAGCAGTTCTTC. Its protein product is CSVRQGWNEQFF.

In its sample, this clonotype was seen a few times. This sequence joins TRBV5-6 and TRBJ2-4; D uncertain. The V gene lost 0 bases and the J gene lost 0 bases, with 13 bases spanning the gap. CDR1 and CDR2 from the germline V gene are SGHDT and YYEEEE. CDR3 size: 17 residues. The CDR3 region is CASSLVQPNLAKNIQYF. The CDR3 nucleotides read TGTGCCAGCAGCTTGGTTCAGCCGAACCTAGCCAAAAACATTCAGTACTTC.

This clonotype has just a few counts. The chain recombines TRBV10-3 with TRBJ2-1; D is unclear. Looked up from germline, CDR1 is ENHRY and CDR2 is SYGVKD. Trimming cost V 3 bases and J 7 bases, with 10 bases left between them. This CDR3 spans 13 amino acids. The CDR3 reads CAISDPEPNEQFF. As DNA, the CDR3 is TGTGCCATCAGTGACCCGGAACCGAATGAGCAGTTCTTC.

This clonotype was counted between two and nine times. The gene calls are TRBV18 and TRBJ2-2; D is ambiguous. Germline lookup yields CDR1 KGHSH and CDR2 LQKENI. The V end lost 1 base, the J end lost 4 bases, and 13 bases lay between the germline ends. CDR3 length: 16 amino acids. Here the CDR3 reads CASSPLRVSGTGELFF. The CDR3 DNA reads TGTGCCAGCTCACCACTTCGAGTCTCCGGCACCGGGGAGCTGTTTTTT.

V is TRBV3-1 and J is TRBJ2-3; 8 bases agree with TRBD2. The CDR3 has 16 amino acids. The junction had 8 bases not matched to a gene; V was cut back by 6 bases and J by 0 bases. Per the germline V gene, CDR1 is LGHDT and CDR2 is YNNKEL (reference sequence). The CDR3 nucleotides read TGTGCCAGCAGTCAAACGGGGGGGGCTAGCACAGATACGCAGTATTTT. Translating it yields CASSQTGGASTDTQYF.

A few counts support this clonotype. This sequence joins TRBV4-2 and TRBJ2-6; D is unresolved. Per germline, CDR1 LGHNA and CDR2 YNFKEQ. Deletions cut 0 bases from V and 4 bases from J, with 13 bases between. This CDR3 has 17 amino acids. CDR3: CASSQDGPAPGANVLTF. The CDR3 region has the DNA TGTGCCAGCAGCCAAGATGGACCGGCCCCCGGGGCCAACGTCCTGACTTTC.

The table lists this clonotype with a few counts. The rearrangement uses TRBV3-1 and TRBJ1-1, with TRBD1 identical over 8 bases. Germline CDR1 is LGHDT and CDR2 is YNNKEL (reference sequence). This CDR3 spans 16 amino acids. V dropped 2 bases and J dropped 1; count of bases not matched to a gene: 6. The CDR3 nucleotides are TGTGCCAGCAGCCAATTCCCCGGGACAGGGAACACTGAAGCTTTCTTT. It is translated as CASSQFPGTGNTEAFF.

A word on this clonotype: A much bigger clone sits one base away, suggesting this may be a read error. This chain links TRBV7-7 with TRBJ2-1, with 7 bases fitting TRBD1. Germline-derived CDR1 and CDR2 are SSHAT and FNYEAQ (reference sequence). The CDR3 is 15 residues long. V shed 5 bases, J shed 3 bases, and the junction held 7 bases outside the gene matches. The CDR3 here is CASSQGQSNYNEQFF. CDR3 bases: TGTGCCAGCAGCCAGGGACAGAGTAACTACAATGAGCAGTTCTTC.

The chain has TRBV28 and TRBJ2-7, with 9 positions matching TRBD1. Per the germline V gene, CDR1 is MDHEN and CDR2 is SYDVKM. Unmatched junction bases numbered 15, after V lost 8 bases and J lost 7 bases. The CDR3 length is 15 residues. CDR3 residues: CASEGPGQGVWEQYF. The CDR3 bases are TGTGCCAGCGAGGGCCCGGGACAGGGAGTTTGGGAGCAGTACTTC.

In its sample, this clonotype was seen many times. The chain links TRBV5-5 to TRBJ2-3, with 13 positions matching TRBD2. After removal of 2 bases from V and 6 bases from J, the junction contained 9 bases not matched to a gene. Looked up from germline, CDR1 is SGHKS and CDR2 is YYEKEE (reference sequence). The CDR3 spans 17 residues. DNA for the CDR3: TGTGCCAGCAGCTTAGGGACTAGCGGGATAACGGCTGATACGCAGTATTTT. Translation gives CASSLGTSGITADTQYF.

DNA for the CDR3: TGTGCCAGCAGCTCACATCCAGGGACCAGTGAGCAGTTCTTC. Residues: CASSSHPGTSEQFF. This chain links TRBV7-2 with TRBJ2-1; D may be TRBD1 or TRBD2 (5 bases each). This CDR3 has 14 amino acids. CDR1 and CDR2 from the germline V gene are SGHTA and FQGNSA. V was trimmed by 4 bases and J by 9 bases, leaving 16 bases between them. The full variable domain, completed using reference TRBV7-2 and TRBJ2-1, is GAGVSQSPSNKVTEKGKDVELRCDPISGHTALYWYRQSLGQGLEFLIYFQGNSAPDKSGLPSDRFSAERTGGSVSTLTIQRTQQEDSAVYLCASSSHPGTSEQFFGPGTRLTVL.

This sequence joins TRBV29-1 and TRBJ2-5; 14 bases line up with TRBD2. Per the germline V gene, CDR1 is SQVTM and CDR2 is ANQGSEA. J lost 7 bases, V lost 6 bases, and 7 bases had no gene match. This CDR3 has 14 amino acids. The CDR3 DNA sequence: TGCAGCGTACGGGGACTAGCGGGAGTTGTGACCCAGTACTTC. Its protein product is CSVRGLAGVVTQYF.